Listed here are 10 T cell receptor beta chains from one sample, sequenced in a study of blood T cell repertoires in COVID-19. Measured with immunoSEQ multiplex PCR; TCRdb has only the in-frame clones, and not every one. The profile shows 120,000 to 150,000 clones, about 85% of them singletons. Sequencing used peripheral blood. These receptors were obtained from a woman in her 40s with active or convalescent COVID-19.

The V gene is TRBV24-1, the J gene TRBJ2-7; TRBD2 aligns across 13 bases. This CDR3 spans 16 amino acids. In germline, CDR1 is KGHDR, CDR2 SFDVKD. J was trimmed by 3 bases and V by 9 bases; bases with no gene match: 10. The CDR3: CATDYGTSGIFYEQYF. CDR3 nucleotides: TGTGCCACCGACTACGGGACTAGCGGGATCTTCTACGAGCAGTACTTC.

This clone showed up just a few times. The rearrangement links TRBV4-1 to TRBJ1-5; no reliable D call. Trimming removed 8 bases from V and 1 base from J, with 15 bases in between. This CDR3 has 15 amino acids. Looked up from germline, CDR1 is MGHRA and CDR2 is YSYEKL. This chain's CDR3 is CASAGREGSNQPQHF. Written as DNA, the CDR3 is TGCGCCAGCGCGGGGAGGGAAGGGAGCAATCAGCCCCAGCATTTT.

V and J are TRBV9 and TRBJ2-3; 7 bases agree with TRBD1. The V segment lost 0 bases and the J segment 3 bases; nucleotides outside the gene matches: 4. Germline CDR1 SGDLS, CDR2 YYNGEE. The CDR3 is 15 residues long. In DNA, the CDR3 is TGTGCCAGCAGCGTAGGAGGGGGCAGGACAGATACGCAGTATTTT. Its translation is CASSVGGGRTDTQYF.

This clone was seen only a few times. The gene calls are TRBV5-5 and TRBJ1-6, with a weak D call TRBD1 (5 bases). Germline CDR1 is SGHKS and CDR2 is YYEKEE (reference sequence). The V end was cut by 2 bases, the J end by 10 bases, with 13 bases between. This CDR3 is built from 14 residues. The CDR3 DNA follows: TGTGCCAGCAGCTTAGGTGACAGCCTATCACCCCTCCACTTT. Encoded protein: CASSLGDSLSPLHF.

The rearrangement links TRBV6-5 to TRBJ2-1, with 8 bases matching TRBD1. There are 15 residues in the CDR3. J gave up 9 bases and V 2 bases, and 9 bases lay outside the gene matches. The germline gives CDR1 MNHEY, CDR2 SVGAGI. This CDR3 is CASSYRQGASAEQFF. The CDR3 bases are TGTGCCAGCAGTTACCGCCAGGGGGCCTCCGCTGAGCAGTTCTTC.

This chain joins TRBV2 and TRBJ1-1, with no clear D. Germline lookup yields CDR1 SNHLY and CDR2 FYNNEI. V was shortened by 5 bases and J by 0 bases, with 13 bases between the two germline ends. The CDR3 is 15 amino acids. Written as DNA, the CDR3 is TGTGCCAGCAGTATCAGGAAATCCATGAACACTGAAGCTTTCTTT. Its protein product is CASSIRKSMNTEAFF.

V usage is TRBV6-5 and J usage is TRBJ1-5, with 9 bases identical to TRBD1. Per germline, CDR1 MNHEY and CDR2 SVGAGI. The trim removed 4 bases at V and 4 bases at J, leaving 8 bases unmatched. The CDR3 runs to 16 residues. The CDR3 DNA reads as TGTGCCAGCAGTTTAACGCAGGGGACAGGGAATCAGCCCCAGCATTTT. Translation gives CASSLTQGTGNQPQHF.

The count of this clone is one. V gene TRBV28 combines with J gene TRBJ1-2; tentative D call: TRBD1 (6 bases). CDR1 and CDR2 (germline): MDHEN, SYDVKM. The CDR3 has 13 amino acids. V lost 5 bases and J lost 4, with 11 bases in between. CDR3 in amino acids: CASSPTGFYGYTF. The CDR3 DNA follows: TGTGCCAGCAGTCCGACAGGTTTCTATGGCTACACCTTC.

This clone appeared a few times. At one end, the junction sequence differs from germline, possibly due to a read error. This chain joins TRBV10-3 and TRBJ2-7; 14 bases align to TRBD2. Germline lookup yields CDR1 ENHRY and CDR2 SYGVKD. The CDR3 spans 13 residues. The CDR3 DNA sequence: TGTGCCATCAGTGAGTCGACTAGCGGGAGGGGACCCTTC. This codes for CAISESTSGRGPF.

The chain recombines TRBV6-5 with TRBJ2-1, with 7 bases matching TRBD1. The CDR3 loop spans 15 amino acids. After removal of 2 bases from V and 4 bases from J, the junction contained 5 bases not matched to a gene. Germline V gene data show CDR1 as MNHEY and CDR2 as SVGAGI. CDR3: CASSYGPGQYNEQFF. CDR3 in DNA: TGTGCCAGCAGTTACGGTCCGGGACAGTACAATGAGCAGTTCTTC.